This entry is about one T cell receptor (beta chain). The data stem from a study of shared T cell receptors in the human thymus. Generated by immunoSEQ multiplex PCR, the TCRdb table keeps only in-frame clones and is missing some. The sample shows 500,000 to 850,000 clones, around 87% of them seen only once. This CDR3 is 14 amino acids long. Trimming took off 5 bases at V and 14 bases at J, with 23 bases between the two ends. Per the germline V gene, CDR1 is SGHDT and CDR2 is YYEEEE. The same specimen was also included in a second study, on human thymus T cells. From that second work: Corrective surgery for congenital heart defects was being performed on the healthy Finnish infants who served as donors. Resections removed during corrective heart surgery provided the thymus tissue used. Use of V and J genes seemed skewed within the thymic and blood repertoires. Unrelated individuals reportedly shared highly overlapping thymic TCR repertoires.

This receptor was taken from a boy younger than two with a congenital heart defect. The chain carries TRBV5-6 and TRBJ2-1; tentative D call: TRBD1 (5 bases). Material: thymocytes. CDR3 in amino acids: CASRTSSQVGHKFF. As DNA, the CDR3 is TGTGCCAGCAGAACTTCCTCACAGGTCGGTCATAAGTTCTTC.